The 3 T cell receptor beta chains given below trace back to one sample, sequenced in a study of blood T cell repertoires in COVID-19. The table came from immunoSEQ multiplex PCR; TCRdb's copy has only in-frame clones and leaves some out. Counted here are 240,000 or so clones, approximately 85% occurring once; the ten biggest clones make up just under 0.8%. Sequencing used peripheral blood. The receptors were sampled from a woman aged 25 to 39 with acute or convalescent COVID-19.

The chain recombines TRBV27 with TRBJ2-7; possible D gene TRBD1, 5 bases. Trimming took 5 bases from V and 3 from J, leaving 17 bases between them. The CDR3 is 15 amino acids. The germline gives CDR1 MNHEY, CDR2 SMNVEV (reference sequence). The CDR3 here is CASSPRVPTIYEQYF. CDR3 in DNA: TGTGCCAGCAGTCCCAGGGTCCCCACTATCTACGAGCAGTACTTC.

The V gene is TRBV5-6, the J gene TRBJ2-5; TRBD2 matches at 12 bases. The V gene end was trimmed by 1 base and the J gene end by 5 bases; junction bases not matched to a gene: 3. CDR3 length: 15 residues. Germline assignment: CDR1 SGHDT and CDR2 YYEEEE. The CDR3 protein is CASSLYTSGRETQYF. Here the CDR3 DNA reads TGTGCCAGCAGCTTGTATACTAGCGGGAGGGAGACCCAGTACTTC. Full variable domain (outside the CDR3, taken from reference TRBV5-6 and TRBJ2-5): DAGVTQSPTHLIKTRGQQVTLRCSPKSGHDTVSWYQQALGQGPQFIFQYYEEEERQRGNFPDRFSGHQFPNYSSELNVNALLLGDSALYLCASSLYTSGRETQYFGPGTRLLVL.

The count of this clone is one. The chain couples TRBV30 to TRBJ1-3; 7 bases are a match to TRBD1. This CDR3 has 15 amino acids. V lost 3 bases, J lost 2 bases, and 7 bases stayed unmatched. Germline V gene lookup returns CDR1 GTSNPN and CDR2 SVGIG (reference sequence). The CDR3 DNA reads TGTGCCTGGAGGTTCTTAGGGACAGCTGGAAACACCATATATTTT. Translating gives CAWRFLGTAGNTIYF.